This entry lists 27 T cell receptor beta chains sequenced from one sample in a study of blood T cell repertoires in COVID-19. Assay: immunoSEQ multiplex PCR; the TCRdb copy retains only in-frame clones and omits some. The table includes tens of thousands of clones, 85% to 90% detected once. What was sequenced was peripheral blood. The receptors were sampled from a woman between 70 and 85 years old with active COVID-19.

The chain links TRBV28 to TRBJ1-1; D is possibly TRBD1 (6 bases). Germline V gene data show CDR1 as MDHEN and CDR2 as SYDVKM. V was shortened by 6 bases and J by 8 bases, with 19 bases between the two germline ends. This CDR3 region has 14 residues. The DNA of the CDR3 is TGTGCCAGCAGCCGCAACGGGGGGCCGGGAGAAGCTTTCTTT. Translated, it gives CASSRNGGPGEAFF.

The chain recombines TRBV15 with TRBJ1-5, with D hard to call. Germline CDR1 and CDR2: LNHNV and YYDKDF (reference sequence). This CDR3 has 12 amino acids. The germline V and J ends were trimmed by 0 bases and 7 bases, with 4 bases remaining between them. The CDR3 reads CATSRDRQPQHF. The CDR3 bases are TGTGCCACCAGCAGAGATCGGCAGCCCCAGCATTTT.

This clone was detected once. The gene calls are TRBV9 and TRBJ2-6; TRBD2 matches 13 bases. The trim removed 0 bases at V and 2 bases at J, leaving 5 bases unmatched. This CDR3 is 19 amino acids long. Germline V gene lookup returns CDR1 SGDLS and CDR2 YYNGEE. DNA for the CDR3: TGTGCCAGCAGCGTAGGGACTAGCGGGGGACTCACTGGGGCCAACGTCCTGACTTTC. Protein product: CASSVGTSGGLTGANVLTF.

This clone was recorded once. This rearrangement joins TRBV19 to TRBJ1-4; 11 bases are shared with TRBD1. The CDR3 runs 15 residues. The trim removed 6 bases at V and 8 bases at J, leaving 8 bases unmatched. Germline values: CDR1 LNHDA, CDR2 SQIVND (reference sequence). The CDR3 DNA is TGTGCCAGTAGCTCAGGGGACAGGGGGAACGAAAAACTGTTTTTT. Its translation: CASSSGDRGNEKLFF.

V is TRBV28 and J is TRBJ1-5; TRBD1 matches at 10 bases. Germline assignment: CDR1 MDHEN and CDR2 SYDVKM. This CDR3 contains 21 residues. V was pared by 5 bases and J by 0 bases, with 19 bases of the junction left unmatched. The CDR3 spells CASSQIKRDRGVGYSNQPQHF. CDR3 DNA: TGTGCCAGCAGTCAAATAAAAAGGGACAGGGGAGTAGGTTATAGCAATCAGCCCCAGCATTTT. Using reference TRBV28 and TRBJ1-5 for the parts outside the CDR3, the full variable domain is DVKVTQSSRYLVKRTGEKVFLECVQDMDHENMFWYRQDPGLGLRLIYFSYDVKMKEKGDIPEGYSVSREKKERFSLILESASTNQTSMYLCASSQIKRDRGVGYSNQPQHFGDGTRLSIL.

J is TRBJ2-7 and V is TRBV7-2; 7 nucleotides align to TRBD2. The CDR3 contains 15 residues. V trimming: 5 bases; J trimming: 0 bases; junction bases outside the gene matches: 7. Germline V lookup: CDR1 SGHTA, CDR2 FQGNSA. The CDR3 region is CASSVDAGDSYEQYF. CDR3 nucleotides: TGTGCCAGCAGCGTCGATGCGGGGGACTCCTACGAGCAGTACTTC.

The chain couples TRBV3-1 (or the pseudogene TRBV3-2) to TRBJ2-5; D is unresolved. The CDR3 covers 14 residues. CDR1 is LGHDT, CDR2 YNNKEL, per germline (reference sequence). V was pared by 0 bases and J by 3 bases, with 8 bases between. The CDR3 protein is CASSQDRREETQYF. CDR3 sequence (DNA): TGTGCCAGCAGCCAAGATCGTCGGGAAGAGACCCAGTACTTC.

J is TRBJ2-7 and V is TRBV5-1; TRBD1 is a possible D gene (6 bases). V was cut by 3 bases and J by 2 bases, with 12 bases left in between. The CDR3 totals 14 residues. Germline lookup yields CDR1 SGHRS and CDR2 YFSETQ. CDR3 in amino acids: CASSYGQNTYEQYF. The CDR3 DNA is TGCGCCAGCAGCTACGGACAGAACACCTACGAGCAGTACTTC.

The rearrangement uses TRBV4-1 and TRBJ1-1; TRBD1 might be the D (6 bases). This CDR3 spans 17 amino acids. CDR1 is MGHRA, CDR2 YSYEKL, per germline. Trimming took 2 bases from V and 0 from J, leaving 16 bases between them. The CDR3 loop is CASSQSGDGDMNTEAFF. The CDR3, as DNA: TGCGCCAGCAGCCAATCAGGGGACGGAGACATGAACACTGAAGCTTTCTTT.

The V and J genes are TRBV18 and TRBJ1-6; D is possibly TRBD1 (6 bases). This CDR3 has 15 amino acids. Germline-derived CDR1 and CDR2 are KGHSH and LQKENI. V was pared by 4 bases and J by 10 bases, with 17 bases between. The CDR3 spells CASSLGGGRGSPLHF. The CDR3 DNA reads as TGTGCCAGCTCACTCGGGGGGGGCCGAGGGTCACCCCTCCACTTT.

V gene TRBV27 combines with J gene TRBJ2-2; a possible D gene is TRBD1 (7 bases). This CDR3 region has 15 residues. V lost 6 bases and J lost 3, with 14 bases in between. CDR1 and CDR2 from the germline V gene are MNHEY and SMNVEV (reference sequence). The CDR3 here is CASRAGGGDTGELFF. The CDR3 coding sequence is TGTGCCAGCAGGGCCGGAGGGGGCGACACCGGGGAGCTGTTTTTT.

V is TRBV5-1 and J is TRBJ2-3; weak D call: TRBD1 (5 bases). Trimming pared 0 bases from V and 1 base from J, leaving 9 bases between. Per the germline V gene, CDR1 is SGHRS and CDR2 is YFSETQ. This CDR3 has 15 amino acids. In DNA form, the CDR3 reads TGCGCCAGCAGCTTGGAGGGGTTGCGCACAGATACGCAGTATTTT. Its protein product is CASSLEGLRTDTQYF.

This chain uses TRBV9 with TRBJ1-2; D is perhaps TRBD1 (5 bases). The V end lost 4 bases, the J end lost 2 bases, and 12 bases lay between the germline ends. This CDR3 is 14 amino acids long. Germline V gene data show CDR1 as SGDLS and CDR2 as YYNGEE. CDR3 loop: CASSPRDGNYGYTF. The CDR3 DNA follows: TGTGCCAGCAGCCCGCGGGACGGCAACTATGGCTACACCTTC.

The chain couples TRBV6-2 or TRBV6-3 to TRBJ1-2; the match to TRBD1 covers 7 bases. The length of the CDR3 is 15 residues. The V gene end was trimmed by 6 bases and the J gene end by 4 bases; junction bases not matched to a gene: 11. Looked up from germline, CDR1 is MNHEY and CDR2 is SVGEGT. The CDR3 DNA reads TGTGCCAGCAGCACCAGCGACAGGGTTTCCTATGGCTACACCTTC. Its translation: CASSTSDRVSYGYTF.

The CDR3 bases are TGTGCCAGCAGTCCCCCTAGCGGGGGGGCCTTTGAGCAGTTCTTC. It codes for CASSPPSGGAFEQFF. The chain links TRBV6-5 to TRBJ2-1, with 12 nucleotides matching TRBD2. Germline CDR1 MNHEY, CDR2 SVGAGI. The CDR3 loop spans 15 amino acids. The J segment lost 9 bases and the V segment lost 5 bases, leaving 8 bases of the junction unmatched.

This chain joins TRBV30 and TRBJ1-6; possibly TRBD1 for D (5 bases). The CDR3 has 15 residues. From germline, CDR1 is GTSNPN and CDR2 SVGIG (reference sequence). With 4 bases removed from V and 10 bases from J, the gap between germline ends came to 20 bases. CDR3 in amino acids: CAWTLGGEGRSPLHF. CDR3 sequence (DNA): TGTGCCTGGACTTTGGGGGGGGAGGGTCGATCACCCCTCCACTTT.

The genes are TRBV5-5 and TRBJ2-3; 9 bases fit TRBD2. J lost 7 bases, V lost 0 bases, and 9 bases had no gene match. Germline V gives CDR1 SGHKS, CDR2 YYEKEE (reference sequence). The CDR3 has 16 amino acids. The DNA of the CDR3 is TGTGCCAGCAGCTTGGTCCTTAGCGGGGGCCGGAATACGCAGTATTTT. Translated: CASSLVLSGGRNTQYF.

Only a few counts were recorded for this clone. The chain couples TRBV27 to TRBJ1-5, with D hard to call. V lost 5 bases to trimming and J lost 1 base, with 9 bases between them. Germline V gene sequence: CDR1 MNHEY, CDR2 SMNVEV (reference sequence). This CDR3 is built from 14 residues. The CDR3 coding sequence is TGTGCCAGCAGTCCAGTGCCAAGCAATCAGCCCCAGCATTTT. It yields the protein CASSPVPSNQPQHF.

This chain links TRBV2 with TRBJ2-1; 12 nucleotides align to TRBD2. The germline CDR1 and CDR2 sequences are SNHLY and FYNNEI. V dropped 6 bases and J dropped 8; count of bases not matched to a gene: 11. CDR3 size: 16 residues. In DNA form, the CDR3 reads TGTGCCAGCAGATACGGACTAGCGGGGTCGAAGGATGAGCAGTTCTTC. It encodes CASRYGLAGSKDEQFF.

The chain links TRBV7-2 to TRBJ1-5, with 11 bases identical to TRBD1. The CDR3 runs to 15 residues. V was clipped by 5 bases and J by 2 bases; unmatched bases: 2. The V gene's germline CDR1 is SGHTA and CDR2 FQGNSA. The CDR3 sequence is CASSRDRGGNQPQHF. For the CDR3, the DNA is TGTGCCAGCAGCAGGGACAGGGGGGGCAATCAGCCCCAGCATTTT.

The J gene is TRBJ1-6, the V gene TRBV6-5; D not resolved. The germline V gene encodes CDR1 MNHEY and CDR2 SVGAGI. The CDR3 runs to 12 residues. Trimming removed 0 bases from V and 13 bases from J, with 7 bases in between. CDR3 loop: CASSYSFGPLHF. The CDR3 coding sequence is TGTGCCAGCAGTTACTCTTTCGGGCCCCTCCACTTT.

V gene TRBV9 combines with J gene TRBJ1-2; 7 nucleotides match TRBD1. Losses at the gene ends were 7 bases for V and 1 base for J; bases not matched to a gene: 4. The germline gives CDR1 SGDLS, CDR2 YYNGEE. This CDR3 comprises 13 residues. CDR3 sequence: CASQGGYNYGYTF. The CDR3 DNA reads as TGTGCCAGCCAGGGGGGATATAACTATGGCTACACCTTC. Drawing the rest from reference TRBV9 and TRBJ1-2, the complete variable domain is DSGVTQTPKHLITATGQRVTLRCSPRSGDLSVYWYQQSLDQGLQFLIQYYNGEERAKGNILERFSAQQFPDLHSELNLSSLELGDSALYFCASQGGYNYGYTFGSGTRLTVV.

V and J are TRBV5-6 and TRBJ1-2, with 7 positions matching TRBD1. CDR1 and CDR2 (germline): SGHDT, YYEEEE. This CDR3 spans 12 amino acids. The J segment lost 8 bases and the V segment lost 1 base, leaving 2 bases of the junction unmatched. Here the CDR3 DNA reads TGTGCCAGCAGCTTGAGGGGGCAGGGCTACACCTTC. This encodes CASSLRGQGYTF.

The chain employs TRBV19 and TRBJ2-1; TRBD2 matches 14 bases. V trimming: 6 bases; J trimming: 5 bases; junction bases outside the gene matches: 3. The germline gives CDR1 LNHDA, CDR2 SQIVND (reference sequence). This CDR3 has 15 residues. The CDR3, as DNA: TGTGCCAGTAGGCGACTAGCGGGGGGGCACAATGAGCAGTTCTTC. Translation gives CASRRLAGGHNEQFF. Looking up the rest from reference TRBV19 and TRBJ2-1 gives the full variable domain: DGGITQSPKYLFRKEGQNVTLSCEQNLNHDAMYWYRQDPGQGLRLIYYSQIVNDFQKGDIAEGYSVSREKKESFPLTVTSAQKNPTAFYLCASRRLAGGHNEQFFGPGTRLTVL.

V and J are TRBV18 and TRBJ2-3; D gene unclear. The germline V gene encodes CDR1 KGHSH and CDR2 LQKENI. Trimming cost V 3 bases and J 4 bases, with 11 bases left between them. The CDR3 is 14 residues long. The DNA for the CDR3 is TGTGCCAGCTCACCGGAGATAGTTCCAGATACGCAGTATTTT. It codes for CASSPEIVPDTQYF.

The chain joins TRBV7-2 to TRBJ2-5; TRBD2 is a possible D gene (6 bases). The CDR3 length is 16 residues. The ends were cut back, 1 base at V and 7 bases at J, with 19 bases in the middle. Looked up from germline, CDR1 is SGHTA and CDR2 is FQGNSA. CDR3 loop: CASSLVGSGGRRTQYF. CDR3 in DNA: TGTGCCAGCAGCTTAGTGGGTAGCGGAGGGAGGAGGACCCAGTACTTC.

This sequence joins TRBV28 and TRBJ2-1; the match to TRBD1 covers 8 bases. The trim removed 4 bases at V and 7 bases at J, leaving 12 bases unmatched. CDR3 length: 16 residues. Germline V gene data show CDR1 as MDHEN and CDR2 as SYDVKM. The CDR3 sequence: CASSWATGGIGNEQFF. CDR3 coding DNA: TGTGCCAGCAGTTGGGCAACAGGGGGGATCGGAAATGAGCAGTTCTTC.